This TCR beta chain was captured by sequencing in a study of T cells in Graves' hyperthyroidism and ophthalmopathy (dated by TCRdb to about 2019). Some background on the complete study: Peripheral blood samples were taken at initial diagnosis, before any treatment was given. For training and testing, the 100 or so patients in the discovery cohort were randomly divided in a 7:3 ratio. To identify distinguishing TCR V-J signatures, a discovery cohort of 100 patients was used, comprising 40 to 45 with Graves' ophthalmopathy and 55 to 65 with stable Graves' hyperthyroidism. Once sampling was done, hyperthyroidism patients were given methimazole at a starting dose of 30 mg daily, whereas ophthalmopathy patients were given high-dose intravenous methylprednisolone. In addition, the study compared T-cell repertoires in thyroid tissue and in blood from about 6 Graves' hyperthyroidism patients. The paper describes TCR Vbeta CDR3 sequencing of about 140 peripheral blood samples, made up of 40 to 45 ophthalmopathy patients, roughly 72 hyperthyroidism patients and about 17 progressor patients. Prospective prediction of ophthalmopathy was tested in an independent validation cohort consisting of some 20 hyperthyroidism patients and about 17 patients who later progressed to ophthalmopathy. The investigation overall reported the following: A model built on a 13 V-J signature distinguished ophthalmopathy from stable hyperthyroidism, reaching 87.88% sensitivity and under 84% specificity in cross-validation and 80%/75% in testing. In validation, the model predicted progression to ophthalmopathy a median of approximately 6.6 months before onset, with 65% to 71% sensitivity and around 76% specificity. Most expanded thyroid clonotypes (frequency above 0.001) were also found in blood, which suggests that blood repertoires may mirror thyroid immune responses. No statistical method was used to set the sample size in advance, and investigators knew the group allocation.

The TCR beta CDR3 regions were amplified from RNA transcripts. For the first round of RT-PCR on the TCR CDR3, the HTBI primer set was used together with the Qiagen OneStep RT-PCR kit. Libraries were constructed in a second round of multiplex PCR, after which size selection and purification were carried out. Sequencing of the libraries was done on an Illumina HiSeq2000 using paired-end 100 bp reads. The authors' analysis ran thus. SOAPnuke was used to process the raw data, removing reads that contained adapters or uncalled bases, had a mean Phred below 15, or lacked an exact match to the constant primer or identifier. COPE v1.2.5 was used to merge the high-quality paired reads, and each unique nucleotide sequence was defined as a clonotype. MiTCR v1.1 was used to align clonotypes to the IMGT TRBV, TRBD and TRBJ reference segments. Only V-J combinations with frequency above 0.0001, covering approximately 99% of repertoires, were analysed. A TCS score was defined as the ratio between F50 (clonal expansion) and ExV (chaos), using BLOSUM62-based TCRdist between CDR3 peptides within each V-J. Welch's t-statistics and random forest reduced around 520 V-J features to around 14, which were used in a naive Bayes classifier (R e1071). The Morisita-Horn index was used to measure how similar the thyroid and blood repertoires were. In TCRdb, the public reads were trimmed at Q25 with fastp and aligned with MiXCR, with productive beta chains retained. Identical CDR3 proteins give one entry, which carries the most common genes and DNA. These V and J calls are TCRdb output, not the study's own analysis. The sample has approximately 610,000 distinct CDR3 sequences on record, around 15% of them singletons. The ten largest clones represent around 4.1% of the sample.

Ophthalmopathy patients had moderately to severely active disease, with a Clinical Activity Score of 3 or more, a NOSPECS grade of 4 or more, and a disease duration of less than 3 months. Any patient with an uncontrolled infection, another autoimmune disease, pregnancy or lactation was excluded. Clinical symptoms, serum thyroxine and TRAb, thyroid ultrasound, and orbital computed tomography formed the basis for the diagnoses. Ficoll-Paque density gradient centrifugation was used to isolate PBMCs from around 9.1 ml of fresh peripheral blood. Trizol reagent was used to extract total RNA, and RNA quality was then checked on an Agilent 2100 Bioanalyzer. Comments on this clonotype: The target of this receptor is not known. No quality values exist for individual bases; no much larger clone is one base distant.

The CDR3 has 14 amino acids, counting the end cysteine and phenylalanine. The retained sequence is limited to the CDR3, 42 bases, with the frame set at the first base. CDR1 and CDR2, per the germline V gene, are SGHTA and FQGNSA. V sheds 5 bases and J sheds 2 bases, leaving 12 bases between their ends. The receptor comes from a woman between 40 and 55 years old with Graves' ophthalmopathy. The sequenced sample consisted of blood. Recombination linked TRBV7-2 to TRBJ1-2; TRBD1 is a possible D gene, resting on 6 matching bases. The nucleotide sequence reads as follows: TGTGCCAGCAGCCCAAGCGGGACAAACTATGGCTACACCTTC. The encoded protein is CASSPSGTNYGYTF.